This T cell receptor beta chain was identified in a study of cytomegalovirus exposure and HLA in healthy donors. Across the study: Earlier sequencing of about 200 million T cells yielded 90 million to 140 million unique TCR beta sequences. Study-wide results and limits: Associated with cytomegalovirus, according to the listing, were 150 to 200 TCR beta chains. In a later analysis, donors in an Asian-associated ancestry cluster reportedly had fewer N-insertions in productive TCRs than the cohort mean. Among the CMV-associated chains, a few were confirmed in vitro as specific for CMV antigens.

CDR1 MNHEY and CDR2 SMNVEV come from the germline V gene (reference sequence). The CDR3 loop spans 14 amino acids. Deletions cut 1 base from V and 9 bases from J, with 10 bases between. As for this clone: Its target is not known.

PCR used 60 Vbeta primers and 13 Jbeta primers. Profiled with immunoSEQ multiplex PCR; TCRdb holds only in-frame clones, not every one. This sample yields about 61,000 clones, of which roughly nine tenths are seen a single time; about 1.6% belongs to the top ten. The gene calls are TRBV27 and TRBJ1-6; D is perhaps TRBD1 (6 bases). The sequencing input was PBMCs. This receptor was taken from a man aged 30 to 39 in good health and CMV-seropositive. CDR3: CASSLWGGSSPLHF. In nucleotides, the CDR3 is TGTGCCAGCAGTTTATGGGGGGGCAGTTCACCCCTCCACTTT.